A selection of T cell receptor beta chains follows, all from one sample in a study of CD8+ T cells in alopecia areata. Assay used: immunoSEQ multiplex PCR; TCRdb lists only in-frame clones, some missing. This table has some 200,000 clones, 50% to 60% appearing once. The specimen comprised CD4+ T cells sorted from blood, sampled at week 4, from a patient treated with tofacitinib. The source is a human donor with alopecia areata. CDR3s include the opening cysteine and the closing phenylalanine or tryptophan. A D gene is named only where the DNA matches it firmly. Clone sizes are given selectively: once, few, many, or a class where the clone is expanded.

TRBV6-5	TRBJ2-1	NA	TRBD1	TGTGCCACAAGGGACAGGGGGCTAAGAATGCAGTTCTTC	CATRDRGLRMQFF
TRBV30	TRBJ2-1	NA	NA	TGTGCCTGGAGCCCCAGGGGTAATGAGCAGTTCTTC	CAWSPRGNEQFF
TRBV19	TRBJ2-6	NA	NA	TGTGCCAGTAGTAAGCAGGGACCTGGGGCCAACGTCCTGACTTTC	CASSKQGPGANVLTF
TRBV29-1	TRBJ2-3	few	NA	TGCAGCGTTGAATTAGCCGGAATTGCCACAGATACGCAGTATTTT	CSVELAGIATDTQYF
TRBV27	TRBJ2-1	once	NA	TGTGCCAGCAGCCGCCCTACTAGCTTTTCCCACAATGAGCAGTTCTTC	CASSRPTSFSHNEQFF
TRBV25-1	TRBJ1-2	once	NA	TGTGCCAGTTACCATTCGGGAGGCTACACCTTC	CASYHSGGYTF
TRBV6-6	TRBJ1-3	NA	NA	TGTGCCAGCAGTTCCGACGGAAACACCATATATTTT	CASSSDGNTIYF
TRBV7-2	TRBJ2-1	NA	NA	TGTGCCAGCAGCTCCTGGAGGTATGAGCAGTTCTTC	CASSSWRYEQFF
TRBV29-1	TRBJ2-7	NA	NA	TGCAGCGTCCGCCCCCGGGGTGGCGAGCAGTACTTC	CSVRPRGGEQYF
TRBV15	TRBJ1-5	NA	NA	TGTGCCACCAGCAGAGACCCAGGGGCCAATCAGCCCCAGCATTTT	CATSRDPGANQPQHF
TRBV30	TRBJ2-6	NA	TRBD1	TGTGCCTGGAGCAAGACAGGGACCTCGGGAGGGGCCAACGTCCTGACTTTC	CAWSKTGTSGGANVLTF
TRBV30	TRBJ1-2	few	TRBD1	TGTGCCTGGAGCGCCGGGACAGTCAATGGCTACACCTTC	CAWSAGTVNGYTF
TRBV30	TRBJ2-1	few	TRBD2	TGTGCCTGGAGTGCGCCGGGACTAGTGCAGTTCTTC	CAWSAPGLVQFF
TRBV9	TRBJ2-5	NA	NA	TGTGCCAGCAGCGGAAGGGGCGTTTGGGAGACCCAGTACTTC	CASSGRGVWETQYF
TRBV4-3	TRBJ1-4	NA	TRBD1	TGCGCCAGCAGCCCCGGACAGGGGGCAGCTAATGAAAAACTGTTTTTT	CASSPGQGAANEKLFF
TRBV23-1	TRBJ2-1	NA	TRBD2	TGCGCCAGCAGTACTCCAGCGGGGGGGCCTTCCTACAATGAGCAGTTCTTC	CASSTPAGGPSYNEQFF